The sequence of this T cell receptor beta chain was determined in a study of blood T cell repertoires in COVID-19. The table came from immunoSEQ multiplex PCR; TCRdb's copy has only in-frame clones and leaves some out. The table includes about 110,000 clones, approximately 67% detected once. The CDR3 consists of 16 residues. CDR1 KGHDR and CDR2 SFDVKD come from the germline V gene. The V and J ends lost 7 bases and 5 bases, in that order; junction bases with no gene match: 13. The specimen was peripheral blood. The source of this sequence is an older woman with acute or convalescent COVID-19. The J gene is TRBJ1-1, the V gene TRBV24-1; 9 bases are a match to TRBD1. The CDR3 loop reads CATRGTGRGRETEAFF. DNA for the CDR3: TGTGCCACCAGGGGGACAGGGAGGGGAAGGGAGACTGAAGCTTTCTTT.